These 27 T cell receptor beta chains originate from one sample sequenced in a study of blood T cell repertoires in COVID-19. Assay used: immunoSEQ multiplex PCR; TCRdb lists only in-frame clones, some missing. The table includes 250,000 to 350,000 clones, approximately 84% detected once. What was sequenced was peripheral blood. These receptors originate from a human donor with COVID-19, enrolled during active disease. The donor label of this sample is uncertain.

This clone was counted a single time. The CDR3 nucleotides read TGTGCCAGCAGCGCACAGGTGCGGTATGGCTACACCTTC. Translation gives CASSAQVRYGYTF. This rearrangement joins TRBV7-2 to TRBJ1-2; D might be TRBD1 (5 bases). Looked up from germline, CDR1 is SGHTA and CDR2 is FQGNSA. V lost 5 bases and J 5 bases, leaving 12 bases between the germline ends. The CDR3 is made up of 13 amino acids.

J is TRBJ2-5 and V is TRBV7-2; D perhaps matches TRBD2 (6 bases). Looked up from germline, CDR1 is SGHTA and CDR2 is FQGNSA. This CDR3 contains 16 residues. V was clipped by 1 base and J by 5 bases, with 17 bases between them. The CDR3: CASSLVWGRAGETQYF. CDR3 DNA sequence: TGTGCCAGCAGCTTAGTTTGGGGCAGGGCGGGGGAGACCCAGTACTTC.

The chain links TRBV4-1 to TRBJ2-2; 8 bases fit TRBD1. Looked up from germline, CDR1 is MGHRA and CDR2 is YSYEKL. The trim removed 3 bases at V and 4 bases at J, leaving 4 bases unmatched. There are 15 residues in the CDR3. CDR3 bases: TGCGCCAGCAGCCAGAGTGGGACAGGCACCGGGGAGCTGTTTTTT. Its protein is CASSQSGTGTGELFF.

The genes are TRBV11-2 and TRBJ2-7, with TRBD1 matching over 8 bases. The CDR3 has 14 amino acids. CDR1 and CDR2 (germline): SGHAT, FQNNGV. V lost 4 bases to trimming and J lost 2 bases; unmatched junction nucleotides: 4. CDR3 in DNA: TGTGCCAGCAGCTCCTTGGGACAGGCCTACGAGCAGTACTTC. This translates into CASSSLGQAYEQYF.

The chain combines TRBV30 with TRBJ2-1, with TRBD2 matching 13 bases. With 2 bases clipped from V and 7 bases from J, the junction kept 5 bases outside the gene matches. Germline CDR1 and CDR2: GTSNPN and SVGIG (reference sequence). This CDR3 comprises 15 residues. The CDR3 loop reads CAWSPGTSGVNEQFF. The CDR3 DNA is TGTGCCTGGAGTCCCGGGACTAGCGGGGTAAATGAGCAGTTCTTC.

This CDR3 reads CAISEFGLGQEQFF. The CDR3 region has the DNA TGTGCCATCAGTGAGTTTGGACTGGGTCAAGAGCAGTTCTTC. The V gene is TRBV10-3, the J gene TRBJ2-1; D possibly corresponds to TRBD2 (5 bases). The CDR3 sequence is 14 residues long. Germline V gene data show CDR1 as ENHRY and CDR2 as SYGVKD. V dropped 1 base and J dropped 10 bases, with 14 bases sitting between them.

V and J are TRBV2 and TRBJ2-2, with TRBD2 identical over 9 bases. The V gene's germline CDR1 is SNHLY and CDR2 FYNNEI. CDR3 length: 15 amino acids. J lost 5 bases, V lost 6 bases, and 7 bases had no gene match. The chain's CDR3 is CASSLAGPITGELFF. The CDR3 DNA is TGTGCCAGCAGCCTAGCGGGACCCATAACCGGGGAGCTGTTTTTT. Complete variable domain (other parts from reference TRBV2 and TRBJ2-2): EPEVTQTPSHQVTQMGQEVILRCVPISNHLYFYWYRQILGQKVEFLVSFYNNEISEKSEIFDDQFSVERPDGSNFTLKIRSTKLEDSAMYFCASSLAGPITGELFFGEGSRLTVL.

This clone has only a few counts. This chain joins TRBV3-1 (or the pseudogene TRBV3-2) and TRBJ2-7, with 7 nucleotides matching TRBD2. Trimming cost V 2 bases and J 5 bases; bases outside gene matches: 9. Germline V gene lookup returns CDR1 LGHDT and CDR2 YNNKEL (reference sequence). The CDR3 runs to 15 residues. The CDR3 loop reads CASSQRRLAVHEQYF. DNA of the CDR3: TGTGCCAGCAGCCAAAGACGGCTAGCGGTCCACGAGCAGTACTTC.

This clone was observed a few times. The chain joins TRBV7-2 to TRBJ2-7, with D tentatively TRBD1 (5 bases). Germline CDR1 is SGHTA and CDR2 is FQGNSA. Trimming took off 4 bases at V and 7 bases at J, with 14 bases between the two ends. This CDR3 spans 13 amino acids. CDR3 sequence (DNA): TGTGCCAGCAGCTCGGTCAGGGAAGGGGAGCAGTACTTC. Amino acid sequence: CASSSVREGEQYF.

The rearrangement links TRBV18 to TRBJ1-1; no definite D call. This CDR3 spans 14 amino acids. V was cut by 4 bases and J by 1 base, with 10 bases left in between. Germline assignment: CDR1 KGHSH and CDR2 LQKENI. CDR3 residues: CASSLRGQNTEAFF. CDR3 coding DNA: TGTGCCAGCTCACTTCGAGGCCAGAACACTGAAGCTTTCTTT.

Points on this clone: Compared with germline, one end of the junction differs, possibly owing to a read error. V is TRBV7-7 and J is TRBJ1-4, with TRBD1 identical over 10 bases. The CDR3 consists of 18 residues. Germline loops: CDR1 SSHAT, CDR2 FNYEAQ (reference sequence). CDR3: CASSSNFSDRGLEEKLFF. The CDR3 coding sequence is TGTGCTAGCAGCTCTAATTTCTCAGACAGGGGGCTCGAGGAAAAACTGTTTTTT.

The chain joins TRBV5-1 to TRBJ2-7; possible D gene TRBD1, 7 bases. V lost 4 bases and J 0 bases, leaving 11 bases between the germline ends. The V gene's germline CDR1 is SGHRS and CDR2 YFSETQ. The CDR3 totals 14 residues. CDR3 DNA sequence: TGCGCCAGCAGCGCGGGACAGAGCTCCTACGAGCAGTACTTC. Protein: CASSAGQSSYEQYF.

On this clone itself: Compared with germline, one end of the junction differs, possibly owing to a read error. The chain recombines TRBV7-2 with TRBJ2-3; weak D call: TRBD2 (5 bases). This CDR3 is 12 amino acids long. Germline CDR1 reads SGHTA; CDR2 reads FQGNSA. CDR3 coding DNA: TGTGCCAGCAGCTTAGAACTCGGGCGCGGCGGGTTT. Its translation: CASSLELGRGGF.

The chain couples TRBV11-2 to TRBJ2-7; TRBD1 matches 8 bases. Germline V gene sequence: CDR1 SGHAT, CDR2 FQNNGV. The CDR3 consists of 17 residues. V was clipped by 5 bases and J by 2 bases; unmatched bases: 14. The CDR3 protein is CASSHRLRQGTPYEQYF. The CDR3 DNA follows: TGTGCCAGCAGCCACCGACTAAGACAGGGGACTCCCTACGAGCAGTACTTC.

The chain couples TRBV6-6 to TRBJ2-1; 9 bases align to TRBD2. The CDR3 covers 16 residues. Germline-derived CDR1 and CDR2 are MNHNY and SVGAGI (reference sequence). V lost 0 bases, J lost 7 bases, and 7 bases stayed unmatched. This chain's CDR3 is CASSYSRASGNNEQFF. The CDR3 DNA reads TGTGCCAGCAGTTACTCTAGGGCTAGCGGGAATAATGAGCAGTTCTTC.

This chain connects TRBV5-6 to TRBJ2-7; 10 bases agree with TRBD1. With V trimmed by 0 bases and J by 7 bases, 7 bases remained unmatched. The germline V gene has CDR1 SGHDT and CDR2 YYEEEE. This CDR3 comprises 15 residues. Here the CDR3 reads CASSLAGTGDWEQYF. The CDR3 DNA is TGTGCCAGCAGCTTGGCGGGGACAGGGGATTGGGAGCAGTACTTC. Using reference TRBV5-6 and TRBJ2-7 for the parts outside the CDR3, the full variable domain is DAGVTQSPTHLIKTRGQQVTLRCSPKSGHDTVSWYQQALGQGPQFIFQYYEEEERQRGNFPDRFSGHQFPNYSSELNVNALLLGDSALYLCASSLAGTGDWEQYFGPGTRLTVT.

The rearrangement links TRBV11-2 to TRBJ2-1; no clear D. Germline lookup yields CDR1 SGHAT and CDR2 FQNNGV. V was trimmed by 5 bases and J by 12 bases, leaving 17 bases between them. This CDR3 is 13 amino acids long. DNA of the CDR3: TGTGCCAGCAGCCCCTCAATTAACAGTGGGCAGTTCTTC. It translates to CASSPSINSGQFF.

The gene calls are TRBV6-1 and TRBJ2-3, with 9 nucleotides matching TRBD2. Per the germline V gene, CDR1 is MNHNS and CDR2 is SASEGT. The CDR3 contains 19 residues. With 3 bases clipped from V and 3 bases from J, the junction kept 16 bases outside the gene matches. The CDR3 sequence: CASSDETTSGFGTTDTQYF. In DNA form, the CDR3 reads TGTGCCAGCAGTGATGAGACAACTAGCGGGTTCGGGACGACAGATACGCAGTATTTT.

Remarks on this clone: The same CDR3 is also encoded by other DNA sequences in this sample. In DNA form, the CDR3 reads TGCGCCAGCAGCTTGGGACAGCCTAACTATGGCTACACCTTC. It encodes CASSLGQPNYGYTF. This chain joins TRBV5-1 and TRBJ1-2; a possible D gene is TRBD1 (5 bases). The V end was cut by 0 bases, the J end by 0 bases, with 6 bases between. Germline lookup yields CDR1 SGHRS and CDR2 YFSETQ. The CDR3 has 14 amino acids.

V gene TRBV3-1 (or the pseudogene TRBV3-2) combines with J gene TRBJ2-5, with a tentative D call TRBD1 (5 bases). Between the trimmed V and J ends, which lost 4 bases and 1 base, there was a span of 13 bases. CDR3 size: 15 residues. Germline V gene sequence: CDR1 LGHDT, CDR2 YNNKEL (reference sequence). The CDR3 DNA reads as TGTGCCAGCAGCCCCCAGGGAAGCGTCCAAGAGACCCAGTACTTC. Encoded protein: CASSPQGSVQETQYF.

This chain connects TRBV6-5 to TRBJ2-3, with 9 bases aligning to TRBD2. V lost 8 bases, J lost 2 bases, and 8 bases stayed unmatched. There are 15 residues in the CDR3. CDR1 is MNHEY, CDR2 SVGAGI, per germline. CDR3 nucleotides: TGTGCCAGCCGACGGGGCGGGAGGGACACAGATACGCAGTATTTT. This codes for CASRRGGRDTDTQYF.

V usage is TRBV6-6 and J usage is TRBJ2-1, with 8 bases that match TRBD1. CDR1 MNHNY and CDR2 SVGAGI come from the germline V gene (reference sequence). The length of the CDR3 is 15 residues. Trimming cost V 5 bases and J 4 bases; bases outside gene matches: 7. CDR3 nucleotides: TGTGCCAGCAGTCCATGGACAGGGCAATACAATGAGCAGTTCTTC. Translated: CASSPWTGQYNEQFF.

The chain employs TRBV11-3 and TRBJ2-4; a weak D match, TRBD2 (5 bases). In germline, CDR1 is SGHNT, CDR2 YENEEA. This CDR3 has 16 residues. V was clipped by 5 bases and J by 1 base, with 15 bases between them. The CDR3 nucleotides read TGTGCCAGCAGCCCCGGGGAAGCCCAGGCCAAAAACATTCAGTACTTC. Translated, it gives CASSPGEAQAKNIQYF.

A note on this clone: This sample includes further DNA sequences coding for the same CDR3. The rearrangement uses TRBV11-2 and TRBJ2-2; no definite D call. Germline V gene data show CDR1 as SGHAT and CDR2 as FQNNGV. This CDR3 has 14 amino acids. V was pared by 0 bases and J by 1 base, with 3 bases between. In nucleotides, the CDR3 is TGTGCCAGCAGCTTAGACAGGAACACCGGGGAGCTGTTTTTT. Translation gives CASSLDRNTGELFF.

The chain carries TRBV7-8 and TRBJ2-3; TRBD2 matches 10 bases. V dropped 1 base and J dropped 4; count of bases not matched to a gene: 5. Germline-derived CDR1 and CDR2 are SGHVS and FQNEAQ. The CDR3 contains 16 residues. The DNA of the CDR3 is TGTGCCAGCAGCTTAGTGGTAGCGGGAGGAGCAGATACGCAGTATTTT. Translation: CASSLVVAGGADTQYF.

This clone was observed a single time. J is TRBJ1-1 and V is TRBV18; D call uncertain. Germline V lookup: CDR1 KGHSH, CDR2 LQKENI. Trimming cost V 6 bases and J 4 bases, with 12 bases left between them. The CDR3 length is 13 residues. The CDR3 DNA reads as TGTGCCAGCTCCCCCGGCGAGGGCACTGAAGCTTTCTTT. This gives the protein CASSPGEGTEAFF.

This clone was observed a handful of times. The chain joins TRBV5-1 to TRBJ2-3; 9 bases line up with TRBD1. Unmatched junction bases numbered 12, after V lost 1 base and J lost 3 bases. The CDR3 sequence is 18 residues long. CDR1 is SGHRS and CDR2 is YFSETQ in the germline V gene. For the CDR3, the DNA is TGCGCCAGCAGCTTGAGGCGGGACAACAGGGGGCTTACAGATACGCAGTATTTT. Protein: CASSLRRDNRGLTDTQYF.